The 18 T cell receptor beta chains in this list originate from one sample, sequenced in a study of cytomegalovirus exposure and HLA in healthy donors. Vbeta (60) and Jbeta (13) primers were used in the PCR. The data were produced by immunoSEQ multiplex PCR, yet TCRdb's version contains in-frame clones alone and is incomplete. This sample has more than 95,000 clones, with 50% to 70% found just once. Sequencing input: PBMCs. All receptors come from a woman in her forties in good health and CMV-seropositive.

This clone has just a few counts. This chain links TRBV9 with TRBJ1-5; no firm D call. This CDR3 has 14 residues. Per the germline V gene, CDR1 is SGDLS and CDR2 is YYNGEE. Trimming shortened V by 0 bases and J by 8 bases, and 12 bases separated the two germline ends. CDR3: CASSVGPEREPQHF. DNA for the CDR3: TGTGCCAGCAGCGTAGGCCCCGAGAGGGAGCCCCAGCATTTT.

This chain joins TRBV11-2 and TRBJ1-1; 9 bases fit TRBD1. This CDR3 has 14 amino acids. With 8 bases clipped from V and 3 bases from J, the junction kept 7 bases outside the gene matches. Per germline, CDR1 SGHAT and CDR2 FQNNGV. The DNA of the CDR3 is TGTGCCAGCCGGCCGGGACAGGGTTACACTGAAGCTTTCTTT. Amino acids: CASRPGQGYTEAFF.

A few counts support this clone. This chain connects TRBV18 to TRBJ1-5, with 7 bases matching TRBD1. CDR1 KGHSH and CDR2 LQKENI come from the germline V gene. This CDR3 is 18 amino acids long. V lost 4 bases, J lost 0 bases, and 12 bases stayed unmatched. CDR3 sequence reads: CASSRFPTGQYSNQPQHF. The CDR3, as DNA: TGTGCCAGCTCACGATTCCCAACGGGACAGTATAGCAATCAGCCCCAGCATTTT.

This chain links TRBV6-1 with TRBJ1-5, with TRBD1 as a possible D gene (5 bases). CDR1 and CDR2 from the germline V gene are MNHNS and SASEGT. V lost 3 bases to trimming and J lost 5 bases, with 20 bases between them. This CDR3 spans 17 amino acids. The CDR3 loop is CASSDQTGWGVHQPQHF. The CDR3 region has the DNA TGTGCCAGCAGTGATCAGACGGGCTGGGGGGTACATCAGCCCCAGCATTTT.

The CDR3 coding sequence is TGTGCCAGCAGTAGAGGGACAGGGAACACTGAAGCTTTCTTT. Its protein product is CASSRGTGNTEAFF. The chain couples TRBV6-1 to TRBJ1-1, with 8 bases identical to TRBD1. Germline V gene lookup returns CDR1 MNHNS and CDR2 SASEGT. CDR3 length: 14 residues. The J segment lost 1 base and the V segment lost 5 bases, leaving 3 bases of the junction unmatched.

The sample holds a few counts of this clone. The chain is built from TRBV5-1 and TRBJ2-3; 9 bases map to TRBD2. The J segment lost 0 bases and the V segment lost 4 bases, leaving 9 bases of the junction unmatched. The CDR3 runs 17 residues. The germline gives CDR1 SGHRS, CDR2 YFSETQ. The CDR3 nucleotides are TGCGCCAGCAGCAGAAATCGCCTAGCGGGAAGCACAGATACGCAGTATTTT. Amino acid sequence: CASSRNRLAGSTDTQYF.

The chain is built from TRBV29-1 and TRBJ1-1; no clear D gene. V lost 4 bases to trimming and J lost 4 bases, with 10 bases between them. Germline assignment: CDR1 SQVTM and CDR2 ANQGSEA. The CDR3 has 12 amino acids. The CDR3: CSVVQSSTEAFF. CDR3 nucleotide sequence: TGCAGCGTTGTGCAATCGAGCACTGAAGCTTTCTTT.

The V and J genes are TRBV9 and TRBJ2-6, with a weak D call TRBD1 (5 bases). CDR1 is SGDLS, CDR2 YYNGEE, per germline. The CDR3 has 15 residues. V was trimmed by 4 bases and J by 1 base, leaving 9 bases between them. CDR3 in DNA: TGTGCCAGCAGCATAACAGGTTCTGGGGCCAACGTCCTGACTTTC. This encodes CASSITGSGANVLTF.

The V call is TRBV5-1, the J call TRBJ2-1, with 8 positions matching TRBD2. The CDR3 spans 17 residues. The germline V gene has CDR1 SGHRS and CDR2 YFSETQ. V lost 1 base, J lost 0 bases, and 6 bases stayed unmatched. The CDR3 nucleotides read TGCGCCAGCAGCTTGCTAGCGGGCCCCAGCTCCTACAATGAGCAGTTCTTC. It translates to CASSLLAGPSSYNEQFF.

The chain joins TRBV5-1 to TRBJ2-5, with 12 bases aligning to TRBD1. Germline CDR1 reads SGHRS; CDR2 reads YFSETQ. The CDR3 covers 15 residues. V gave up 4 bases and J gave up 5 bases; unmatched junction bases: 6. The CDR3 spells CASSVRDRGRETQYF. CDR3 sequence (DNA): TGCGCCAGCAGCGTCCGGGACAGGGGGCGCGAGACCCAGTACTTC.

This rearrangement joins TRBV25-1 to TRBJ1-3; 7 bases are a match to TRBD1. This CDR3 is 17 amino acids long. CDR1 and CDR2 (germline): MGHDK, SYGVNS. V was pared by 1 base and J by 0 bases, with 6 bases of the junction left unmatched. The CDR3 DNA reads as TGTGCCAGCAGTGAATGGGACAGCCTCAGCTCTGGAAACACCATATATTTT. This gives the protein CASSEWDSLSSGNTIYF.

V gene TRBV19 combines with J gene TRBJ1-1; no firm D call. This CDR3 has 13 amino acids. Trimming took 1 base from V and 4 from J, leaving 7 bases between them. Germline loops: CDR1 LNHDA, CDR2 SQIVND (reference sequence). Here the CDR3 DNA reads TGTGCCAGTAGTATAGTGGCGGGCACTGAAGCTTTCTTT. It encodes CASSIVAGTEAFF.

This chain uses TRBV6-6 with TRBJ1-2; D gene ambiguous. The CDR3 loop spans 15 amino acids. Trimming shortened V by 6 bases and J by 2 bases, and 16 bases separated the two germline ends. The germline CDR1 and CDR2 sequences are MNHNY and SVGAGI (reference sequence). Here the CDR3 reads CASSIQGLLNYGYTF. The CDR3 DNA sequence: TGTGCCAGCAGCATCCAAGGACTTCTGAACTATGGCTACACCTTC.

V gene TRBV7-9 combines with J gene TRBJ1-2; the D gene is possibly TRBD1 (6 bases). CDR1 is SEHNR and CDR2 is FQNEAQ in the germline V gene (reference sequence). Trimming removed 4 bases at V and 3 bases at J, with 12 bases between. This CDR3 has 14 amino acids. CDR3 in DNA: TGTGCCAGCAGCTCAGGGGCGCCGGACTATGGCTACACCTTC. This sequence encodes CASSSGAPDYGYTF.

The CDR3 nucleotides are TGTGCCAGCAGATTGGACAGCAAAGAGACCCAGTACTTC. It translates to CASRLDSKETQYF. This chain joins TRBV2 and TRBJ2-5; TRBD1 might be the D (6 bases). Looked up from germline, CDR1 is SNHLY and CDR2 is FYNNEI. This CDR3 region has 13 residues. Deletions cut 6 bases from V and 3 bases from J, with 11 bases between. Drawing the rest from reference TRBV2 and TRBJ2-5, the complete variable domain is EPEVTQTPSHQVTQMGQEVILRCVPISNHLYFYWYRQILGQKVEFLVSFYNNEISEKSEIFDDQFSVERPDGSNFTLKIRSTKLEDSAMYFCASRLDSKETQYFGPGTRLLVL.

The chain couples TRBV6-5 to TRBJ1-1; TRBD1 matches 8 bases. Germline trimming cut 6 bases from V and 5 bases from J; bases unmatched to any gene: 8. The CDR3 runs 14 residues. Germline loops: CDR1 MNHEY, CDR2 SVGAGI. This chain's CDR3 is CASRETGANTEAFF. CDR3 in DNA: TGTGCCAGCAGAGAGACAGGGGCGAATACTGAAGCTTTCTTT.

This clone was detected a few times. This chain links TRBV27 with TRBJ2-3; D is ambiguous. In germline, CDR1 is MNHEY, CDR2 SMNVEV (reference sequence). The CDR3 contains 14 residues. Trimming cost V 6 bases and J 4 bases, with 14 bases left between them. CDR3 region: CASRGLNPADTQYF. The CDR3, as DNA: TGTGCCAGCAGGGGCCTGAACCCGGCAGATACGCAGTATTTT.

The CDR3 coding sequence is TGTGCCAGCAGTTTACCCGGACGGGGACAGCCCCAGCATTTT. This sequence encodes CASSLPGRGQPQHF. This chain connects TRBV6-5 to TRBJ1-5; D is undetermined. The CDR3 loop spans 14 amino acids. Trimming shortened V by 4 bases and J by 7 bases, and 14 bases separated the two germline ends. Looked up from germline, CDR1 is MNHEY and CDR2 is SVGAGI.